These 18 T cell receptor beta chains originate from one sample sequenced in a study of blood T cell repertoires in COVID-19. The protocol was immunoSEQ multiplex PCR, while the TCRdb copy is restricted to in-frame clones and leaves out a portion. The data contain 100,000 to 120,000 clones, over 65% of them seen just once; the ten biggest clones take up around 4%. Specimen: peripheral blood. These receptors originate from a woman of 80 years or more with acute or convalescent COVID-19.

This rearrangement joins TRBV6-5 to TRBJ2-3; tentatively, D is TRBD1 (6 bases). From germline, CDR1 is MNHEY and CDR2 SVGAGI. Trimming took off 6 bases at V and 3 bases at J, with 10 bases between the two ends. This CDR3 has 13 amino acids. The CDR3 sequence: CASRGHHTDTQYF. DNA of the CDR3: TGTGCCAGCAGGGGACACCATACAGATACGCAGTATTTT.

This chain links TRBV28 with TRBJ2-7; maybe TRBD1 (6 bases). Germline values: CDR1 MDHEN, CDR2 SYDVKM. The V end lost 3 bases, the J end lost 7 bases, and 19 bases lay between the germline ends. This CDR3 contains 15 residues. Written as DNA, the CDR3 is TGTGCCAGCAGTTTGGGCTGGGGGCCTCCGGGGGAGCAGTACTTC. Encoded protein: CASSLGWGPPGEQYF. The whole variable domain, filled in from reference TRBV28 and TRBJ2-7, reads DVKVTQSSRYLVKRTGEKVFLECVQDMDHENMFWYRQDPGLGLRLIYFSYDVKMKEKGDIPEGYSVSREKKERFSLILESASTNQTSMYLCASSLGWGPPGEQYFGPGTRLTVT.

The CDR3: CASSPSGGTQYF. Written as DNA, the CDR3 is TGCGCCAGCAGTCCTAGCGGTGGGACCCAGTACTTC. This sequence joins TRBV10-1 and TRBJ2-5; 7 bases map to TRBD2. J was trimmed by 7 bases and V by 5 bases; bases with no gene match: 4. Looked up from germline, CDR1 is WNHNN and CDR2 is SYGVQD (reference sequence). The CDR3 contains 12 residues.

The genes are TRBV4-2 and TRBJ2-1, with 7 bases that match TRBD2. This CDR3 has 15 residues. Germline CDR1 and CDR2: LGHNA and YNFKEQ. V shed 0 bases, J shed 4 bases, and the junction held 3 bases outside the gene matches. CDR3 region: CASSQESSGYNEQFF. The CDR3 nucleotides read TGTGCCAGCAGCCAAGAGTCTAGCGGATACAATGAGCAGTTCTTC.

This chain joins TRBV2 and TRBJ1-1; D remains ambiguous. This CDR3 is built from 12 residues. Germline CDR1 is SNHLY and CDR2 is FYNNEI. V was shortened by 7 bases and J by 5 bases, with 11 bases between the two germline ends. CDR3 DNA: TGTGCCAGCATAAGGGAGGGAACTGAAGCTTTCTTT. Its translation is CASIREGTEAFF.

The chain joins TRBV6-5 to TRBJ1-2, with 9 bases identical to TRBD1. The CDR3 has 13 residues. Germline assignment: CDR1 MNHEY and CDR2 SVGAGI. The trim removed 4 bases at V and 4 bases at J, leaving 1 base unmatched. CDR3 sequence: CASSSDRGYGYTF. In DNA form, the CDR3 reads TGTGCCAGCAGTTCGGACAGGGGCTATGGCTACACCTTC.

The chain links TRBV7-2 to TRBJ2-1; 9 bases fit TRBD2. Trimming at V came to 5 bases and at J to 1 base, leaving 9 bases not matched to a gene. CDR1 is SGHTA and CDR2 is FQGNSA in the germline V gene. This CDR3 is built from 17 residues. The CDR3 sequence: CASSLMGGGASYNEQFF. The CDR3 DNA is TGTGCCAGCAGCCTAATGGGCGGGGGGGCATCCTACAATGAGCAGTTCTTC. Drawing the rest from reference TRBV7-2 and TRBJ2-1, the complete variable domain is GAGVSQSPSNKVTEKGKDVELRCDPISGHTALYWYRQSLGQGLEFLIYFQGNSAPDKSGLPSDRFSAERTGGSVSTLTIQRTQQEDSAVYLCASSLMGGGASYNEQFFGPGTRLTVL.

This chain uses TRBV5-1 with TRBJ1-1, with 8 bases that match TRBD1. The CDR3 has 15 amino acids. Germline loops: CDR1 SGHRS, CDR2 YFSETQ. Trimming cost V 0 bases and J 7 bases; bases outside gene matches: 8. CDR3 nucleotides: TGCGCCAGCAGCTTGGAAGGGGGACAGGTAGTTGAAGCTTTCTTT. The encoded protein is CASSLEGGQVVEAFF.

This clone was observed once. The chain carries TRBV6-4 and TRBJ2-3; possibly TRBD2 for D (5 bases). V lost 2 bases and J 6 bases, leaving 9 bases between the germline ends. Per germline, CDR1 MRHNA and CDR2 SNTAGT. This CDR3 comprises 13 residues. CDR3: CASSDGSLDTQYF. The CDR3 DNA reads as TGTGCCAGCAGTGACGGGAGTTTGGATACGCAGTATTTT.

The V call is TRBV18, the J call TRBJ2-2, with D maybe TRBD1 (6 bases). Deletions cut 3 bases from V and 0 bases from J, with 14 bases between. The length of the CDR3 is 17 residues. Germline lookup yields CDR1 KGHSH and CDR2 LQKENI. The CDR3 is CASSPSTGNANTGELFF. DNA for the CDR3: TGTGCCAGCTCACCGTCGACAGGCAACGCGAACACCGGGGAGCTGTTTTTT.

The chain couples TRBV9 to TRBJ1-4, with D possibly TRBD1 on 5 matching bases. Germline V gene sequence: CDR1 SGDLS, CDR2 YYNGEE. The CDR3 has 17 amino acids. Trimming stripped 4 bases from V and 3 bases from J, with 19 bases between. The CDR3 DNA is TGTGCCAGCAGCCCCTCCCCTCCGGGACTCGCTAATGAAAAACTGTTTTTT. Translated, it gives CASSPSPPGLANEKLFF.

This clone turned up a few times. The rearrangement joins TRBV7-2 to TRBJ1-3, with D possibly TRBD1 on 6 matching bases. From germline, CDR1 is SGHTA and CDR2 FQGNSA. The CDR3 runs to 16 residues. Between the trimmed V and J ends, which lost 1 base and 0 bases, there was a span of 10 bases. The CDR3 DNA follows: TGTGCCAGCAGCTTAGGGCAGGGGAACTCTGGAAACACCATATATTTT. Its translation: CASSLGQGNSGNTIYF.

This clone was seen once. V usage is TRBV28 and J usage is TRBJ2-1; maybe TRBD2 (5 bases). The CDR3 runs to 16 residues. Trimming left V 2 bases short and J 2 bases short, with 13 bases between. Germline V CDR1 and CDR2: MDHEN, SYDVKM. In nucleotides, the CDR3 is TGTGCCAGCAGTTTAAGAGCTAGCCTCACCTACAATGAGCAGTTCTTC. This gives the protein CASSLRASLTYNEQFF.

The chain has TRBV24-1 and TRBJ1-4; D uncertain. The V and J ends lost 5 bases and 7 bases respectively, with 34 bases between them. CDR3 size: 21 residues. Germline-derived CDR1 and CDR2 are KGHDR and SFDVKD. As DNA, the CDR3 is TGTGCCACCAGTGTTAAGCTCGAGGGTCAGCTATTGGTAGGGTTTATTGAAAAACTGTTTTTT. It is translated as CATSVKLEGQLLVGFIEKLFF.

The chain employs TRBV28 and TRBJ1-4; D not certain. Per germline, CDR1 MDHEN and CDR2 SYDVKM. Trimming took 6 bases from V and 3 from J, leaving 8 bases between them. CDR3 size: 13 residues. The CDR3 region is CASSHGANEKLFF. CDR3 coding DNA: TGTGCCAGCAGCCACGGGGCTAATGAAAAACTGTTTTTT. The full variable domain, in which reference TRBV28 and TRBJ1-4 provide the parts outside the CDR3, is DVKVTQSSRYLVKRTGEKVFLECVQDMDHENMFWYRQDPGLGLRLIYFSYDVKMKEKGDIPEGYSVSREKKERFSLILESASTNQTSMYLCASSHGANEKLFFGSGTQLSVL.

This clone was counted a few times. The V call is TRBV20-1, the J call TRBJ2-7, with a weak D call TRBD2 (5 bases). V was shortened by 4 bases and J by 6 bases, with 7 bases between the two germline ends. CDR3 size: 10 residues. CDR1 is DFQATT and CDR2 is SNEGSKA in the germline V gene (reference sequence). CDR3 sequence: CSAIAGEQYF. In nucleotides, the CDR3 is TGCAGTGCTATCGCGGGCGAGCAGTACTTC.

Here the CDR3 reads CASKLAGTGELFF. For the CDR3, the DNA is TGTGCCAGCAAGTTAGCGGGAACCGGGGAGCTGTTTTTT. The chain links TRBV11-2 to TRBJ2-2, with 8 bases that match TRBD2. The CDR3 runs to 13 residues. Trimming at V came to 7 bases and at J to 5 bases, leaving 3 bases not matched to a gene. The germline CDR1 and CDR2 sequences are SGHAT and FQNNGV.

V usage is TRBV9 and J usage is TRBJ2-1; maybe TRBD1 (6 bases). Germline-derived CDR1 and CDR2 are SGDLS and YYNGEE. V was cut by 0 bases and J by 7 bases, with 14 bases left in between. The CDR3 runs to 15 residues. The chain's CDR3 is CASSVDSWQGNEQFF. DNA for the CDR3: TGTGCCAGCAGCGTAGATTCGTGGCAGGGGAATGAGCAGTTCTTC.